Sequencing of this T cell receptor beta chain was carried out in a study of regulatory T cells in long-lasting Graves disease. Study-level background: Graves' cases, newly diagnosed, had used antithyroid drugs under 3 months. Findings of the study overall: Persistent patients shared more public clonotypes (2,741) than newly diagnosed patients (around 1,000).

The sample's time point: newly diagnosed GD, antithyroid drugs for less than 3 months. Researchers made the TCR library from RNA that was extracted from PBMCs. Regarding this clonotype: The antigen remains undetermined.

Germline CDR1 reads LGHNA; CDR2 reads YNFKEQ. Unmatched junction bases numbered 9, after V lost 4 bases and J lost 0 bases. The CDR3 length is 17 residues. CDR3 regions were amplified by Arm-PCR using iRepertoire HTBI primers to build TCR beta libraries. Per the study methods: The samples included 60 to 65 TRBV and over 13 TRBJ segments. MiXCR, applied by TCRdb to the multiplex PCR reads, yields one record per CDR3 protein. The V and J calls follow TCRdb's processing rather than the paper's. Of about 440,000 distinct CDR3 sequences listed, roughly 15% are singletons. The sample was also linked to a second study, of T cells in Graves' hyperthyroidism and ophthalmopathy.

V is TRBV4-2 and J is TRBJ2-1; 7 positions match TRBD2. The sequence was collected from a woman under 30 with Graves disease. Sequencing was performed on peripheral blood mononuclear cells (PBMCs), taken at new diagnosis, from a patient treated with antithyroid drugs. The CDR3 sequence: CASSPEWGGSSYNEQFF. In nucleotides, the CDR3 is TGTGCCAGCAGCCCGGAATGGGGCGGGAGCTCCTACAATGAGCAGTTCTTC.